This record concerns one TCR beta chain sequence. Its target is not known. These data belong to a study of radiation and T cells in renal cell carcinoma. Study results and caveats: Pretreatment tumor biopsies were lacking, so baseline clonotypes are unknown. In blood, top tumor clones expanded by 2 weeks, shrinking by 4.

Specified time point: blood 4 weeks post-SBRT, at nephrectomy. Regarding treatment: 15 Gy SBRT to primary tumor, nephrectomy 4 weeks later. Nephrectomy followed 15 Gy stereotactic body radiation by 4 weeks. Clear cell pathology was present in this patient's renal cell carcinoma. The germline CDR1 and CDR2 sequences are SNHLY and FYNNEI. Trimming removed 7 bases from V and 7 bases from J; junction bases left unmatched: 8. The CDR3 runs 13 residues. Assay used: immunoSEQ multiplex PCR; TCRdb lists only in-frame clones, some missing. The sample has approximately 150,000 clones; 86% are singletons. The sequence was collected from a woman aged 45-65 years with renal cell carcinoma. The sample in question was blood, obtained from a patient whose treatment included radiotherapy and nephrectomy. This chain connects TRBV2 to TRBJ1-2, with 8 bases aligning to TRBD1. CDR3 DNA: TGTGCCAGCATCAATCAGGGGGCCACTGGCTACACCTTC. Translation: CASINQGATGYTF.